Listed here are 32 T cell receptor beta chains from one sample, sequenced in a study of T cell responses to AZD1222 COVID-19 vaccine. The table came from immunoSEQ multiplex PCR; TCRdb's copy has only in-frame clones and leaves some out. The table includes 250,000 to 300,000 clones, 90% to 95% detected once. This specimen was peripheral blood, taken 28 days after the second AZD1222 dose. These receptors all stem from an adult who received the AZD1222 COVID-19 vaccine.

The chain links TRBV19 to TRBJ1-1, with D maybe TRBD1 (6 bases). Trimming took 6 bases from V and 8 from J, leaving 10 bases between them. The CDR3 loop spans 11 amino acids. CDR1 is LNHDA, CDR2 SQIVND, per germline (reference sequence). The CDR3 DNA sequence: TGTGCCAGTAGCTCCGGGACAGAAGCTTTCTTT. As protein: CASSSGTEAFF.

The genes are TRBV28 and TRBJ2-4; 10 bases line up with TRBD2. V shed 6 bases, J shed 4 bases, and the junction held 6 bases outside the gene matches. The CDR3 consists of 15 residues. Germline assignment: CDR1 MDHEN and CDR2 SYDVKM. CDR3 in amino acids: CASRNPGLAKNIQYF. The CDR3 nucleotides are TGTGCCAGCAGAAACCCGGGACTAGCGAAAAACATTCAGTACTTC.

The V call is TRBV7-9, the J call TRBJ1-3; D unresolved. Trimming removed 4 bases from V and 6 bases from J, with 7 bases in between. The CDR3 covers 12 residues. Germline V CDR1 and CDR2: SEHNR, FQNEAQ (reference sequence). CDR3 nucleotide sequence: TGTGCCAGCAGCTCTGGTTTAAACACCATATATTTT. Translated, it gives CASSSGLNTIYF.

The CDR3 nucleotides are TGTGCCAGTAGATTACCGGGGACAGGGGGCACCGGGGAGCTGTTTTTT. Its protein is CASRLPGTGGTGELFF. The chain uses TRBV2 and TRBJ2-2; 11 positions match TRBD1. The ends lost 9 bases at V and 4 bases at J; junction bases unmatched: 10. The CDR3 consists of 16 residues. In germline, CDR1 is SNHLY, CDR2 FYNNEI.

The chain has TRBV6-5 and TRBJ2-7; D is unclear. V lost 8 bases, J lost 7 bases, and 18 bases lay in between. CDR1 is MNHEY, CDR2 SVGAGI, per germline. This CDR3 comprises 13 residues. For the CDR3, the DNA is TGTGCCAGCTGGATTTACCCGGGTTCGGAGCAGTACTTC. As protein: CASWIYPGSEQYF.

The genes are TRBV9 and TRBJ1-3, with a possible D match to TRBD1 (5 bases). Trimming shortened V by 4 bases and J by 0 bases, and 11 bases separated the two germline ends. The CDR3 has 15 residues. CDR1 is SGDLS and CDR2 is YYNGEE in the germline V gene. CDR3 coding DNA: TGTGCCAGCAGCTCTGACAGCGCCTCTGGAAACACCATATATTTT. This gives the protein CASSSDSASGNTIYF.

The chain combines TRBV7-3 with TRBJ1-2, with a weak D call TRBD1 (5 bases). Germline V gene sequence: CDR1 SGHTA, CDR2 FQGTGA. V was clipped by 5 bases and J by 2 bases, with 15 bases between them. The CDR3 contains 15 residues. The CDR3 is CASSPDAGGNYGYTF. In nucleotides, the CDR3 is TGTGCCAGCAGCCCCGATGCGGGGGGGAACTATGGCTACACCTTC. Combining the CDR3 with reference TRBV7-3 and TRBJ1-2 gives the whole variable domain GAGVSQTPSNKVTEKGKYVELRCDPISGHTALYWYRQSLGQGPEFLIYFQGTGAADDSGLPNDRFFAVRPEGSVSTLKIQRTERGDSAVYLCASSPDAGGNYGYTFGSGTRLTVV.

This chain joins TRBV7-9 and TRBJ2-1, with 7 bases aligning to TRBD2. The ends lost 1 base at V and 13 bases at J; junction bases unmatched: 4. The germline gives CDR1 SEHNR, CDR2 FQNEAQ (reference sequence). The CDR3 covers 12 residues. The CDR3 is CASSLDRGSQFF. The CDR3 nucleotides read TGTGCCAGCAGCTTAGATCGCGGGAGTCAGTTCTTC.

The rearrangement joins TRBV19 to TRBJ2-5; D possibly matches TRBD1 or TRBD2 (5 bases each). V was shortened by 5 bases and J by 5 bases, with 15 bases between the two germline ends. Per germline, CDR1 LNHDA and CDR2 SQIVND (reference sequence). This CDR3 is built from 14 residues. CDR3 sequence reads: CASSSWGSGETQYF. DNA of the CDR3: TGTGCCAGTAGTTCCTGGGGGTCCGGTGAGACCCAGTACTTC.

The chain employs TRBV11-2 and TRBJ1-3, with D perhaps matching TRBD1 (5 bases). V was cut by 2 bases and J by 0 bases, with 11 bases left in between. The CDR3 length is 16 residues. CDR1 is SGHAT and CDR2 is FQNNGV in the germline V gene. CDR3 loop: CASSLTTGSSGNTIYF. CDR3 sequence (DNA): TGTGCCAGCAGCTTAACAACAGGAAGCTCTGGAAACACCATATATTTT.

The gene calls are TRBV5-4 and TRBJ2-7; 10 bases align to TRBD1. V dropped 0 bases and J dropped 3; count of bases not matched to a gene: 6. CDR3 length: 16 amino acids. CDR1 is SGHNT, CDR2 YYREEE, per germline (reference sequence). In DNA form, the CDR3 reads TGTGCCAGCAGCTTGGCGGGACAGGGGTCCCTCTACGAGCAGTACTTC. As protein: CASSLAGQGSLYEQYF.

The V and J genes are TRBV28 and TRBJ2-7; 11 nucleotides match TRBD2. Germline V gene sequence: CDR1 MDHEN, CDR2 SYDVKM. The J segment lost 0 bases and the V segment lost 3 bases, leaving 1 base of the junction unmatched. There are 15 residues in the CDR3. The CDR3 DNA follows: TGTGCCAGCAGTTTTACTAGCGGGAGCTCCTACGAGCAGTACTTC. It codes for CASSFTSGSSYEQYF. The full variable domain, rest sourced from reference TRBV28 and TRBJ2-7, is DVKVTQSSRYLVKRTGEKVFLECVQDMDHENMFWYRQDPGLGLRLIYFSYDVKMKEKGDIPEGYSVSREKKERFSLILESASTNQTSMYLCASSFTSGSSYEQYFGPGTRLTVT.

The V call is TRBV19, the J call TRBJ2-7; the D gene is possibly TRBD2 (5 bases). Germline V lookup: CDR1 LNHDA, CDR2 SQIVND (reference sequence). Trimming shortened V by 3 bases and J by 6 bases, and 12 bases separated the two germline ends. CDR3 size: 13 residues. The CDR3 sequence: CASSMPSISEQYF. The CDR3 DNA reads as TGTGCCAGTAGTATGCCTAGCATCTCCGAGCAGTACTTC.

The chain has TRBV21-1 and TRBJ1-5. TRBV21-1 is a pseudogene. The CDR3 is 15 amino acids. The CDR3 sequence is CASSNPRGDNQPQHF. The CDR3 nucleotides are TGTGCCAGCAGCAACCCGAGAGGGGACAATCAGCCCCAGCATTTT.

The V gene is TRBV6-6, the J gene TRBJ2-7, with D hard to call. The CDR3 is 13 amino acids. Germline V lookup: CDR1 MNHNY, CDR2 SVGAGI (reference sequence). Trimming removed 3 bases from V and 3 bases from J, with 9 bases in between. This chain's CDR3 is CASSYRVLYEQYF. The CDR3 nucleotides are TGTGCCAGCAGTTATCGGGTTCTCTACGAGCAGTACTTC.

The chain is built from TRBV19 and TRBJ2-1; 7 bases map to TRBD2. In germline, CDR1 is LNHDA, CDR2 SQIVND (reference sequence). After removal of 0 bases from V and 4 bases from J, the junction contained 6 bases not matched to a gene. The length of the CDR3 is 16 residues. The CDR3 sequence: CASSIDGAGVYNEQFF. CDR3 in DNA: TGTGCCAGTAGTATAGATGGGGCGGGGGTTTACAATGAGCAGTTCTTC.

The chain uses TRBV28 and TRBJ1-5; D might be TRBD1 (6 bases). V lost 4 bases and J 7 bases, leaving 20 bases between the germline ends. CDR3 length: 16 residues. Germline CDR1 is MDHEN and CDR2 is SYDVKM. CDR3 sequence reads: CASSYHRALAGQPQHF. The CDR3 DNA sequence: TGTGCCAGCAGTTACCACAGGGCCTTGGCGGGACAGCCCCAGCATTTT. Combining the CDR3 with reference TRBV28 and TRBJ1-5 gives the whole variable domain DVKVTQSSRYLVKRTGEKVFLECVQDMDHENMFWYRQDPGLGLRLIYFSYDVKMKEKGDIPEGYSVSREKKERFSLILESASTNQTSMYLCASSYHRALAGQPQHFGDGTRLSIL.

The J gene is TRBJ1-2, the V gene TRBV7-2; no firm D call. This CDR3 has 15 amino acids. The V and J ends lost 5 bases and 4 bases respectively, with 17 bases between them. The germline gives CDR1 SGHTA, CDR2 FQGNSA. The CDR3 region is CASSPRAEDLYGYTF. The CDR3 bases are TGTGCCAGCAGCCCCCGGGCCGAGGATCTCTATGGCTACACCTTC. The entire variable domain, with the rest obtained from reference TRBV7-2 and TRBJ1-2, is as follows: GAGVSQSPSNKVTEKGKDVELRCDPISGHTALYWYRQSLGQGLEFLIYFQGNSAPDKSGLPSDRFSAERTGGSVSTLTIQRTQQEDSAVYLCASSPRAEDLYGYTFGSGTRLTVV.

The chain has TRBV9 and TRBJ2-4; TRBD2 aligns across 11 bases. CDR3 length equals 16 residues. Trimming cost V 3 bases and J 7 bases; bases outside gene matches: 9. The germline CDR1 and CDR2 sequences are SGDLS and YYNGEE. The CDR3 DNA reads TGTGCCAGCAGCGGTAGCGGGAGGGCCTATCAGAACATTCAGTACTTC. Translating gives CASSGSGRAYQNIQYF.

J is TRBJ1-1 and V is TRBV6-1; the D is unclear. Looked up from germline, CDR1 is MNHNS and CDR2 is SASEGT. There are 12 residues in the CDR3. Trimming took off 3 bases at V and 6 bases at J, with 8 bases between the two ends. The DNA of the CDR3 is TGTGCCAGCAGTGAGCGAGGGTCTGAAGCTTTCTTT. This gives the protein CASSERGSEAFF.

The chain employs TRBV27 and TRBJ2-7; 8 nucleotides agree with TRBD1. V was clipped by 8 bases and J by 0 bases; unmatched bases: 3. This CDR3 has 13 residues. Germline V lookup: CDR1 MNHEY, CDR2 SMNVEV (reference sequence). This CDR3 reads CASGDRISYEQYF. The DNA of the CDR3 is TGTGCCAGCGGGGACAGGATCTCCTACGAGCAGTACTTC.

This rearrangement joins TRBV3-1 (or the pseudogene TRBV3-2) to TRBJ2-1; unclear D gene. The CDR3 runs 11 residues. CDR1 is LGHDT and CDR2 is YNNKEL in the germline V gene (reference sequence). Trimming removed 1 base at V and 12 bases at J, with 7 bases between. The CDR3: CASSQAEGQFF. The CDR3 DNA follows: TGTGCCAGCAGCCAAGCCGAAGGGCAGTTCTTC.

This rearrangement joins TRBV5-1 to TRBJ2-2; D is uncertain. The CDR3 contains 14 residues. The germline gives CDR1 SGHRS, CDR2 YFSETQ. Trimming removed 4 bases from V and 0 bases from J, with 7 bases in between. The CDR3 bases are TGCGCCAGCAGCGCATCCACGAACACCGGGGAGCTGTTTTTT. It is translated as CASSASTNTGELFF.

The genes are TRBV7-2 and TRBJ2-5; 7 bases line up with TRBD1. Germline CDR1 is SGHTA and CDR2 is FQGNSA. The CDR3 has 15 residues. Trimming took 6 bases from V and 5 from J; bases not matched to a gene: 12. In DNA form, the CDR3 reads TGTGCCAGCAGGCCAGCCCCGGGACAGCAGGAGACCCAGTACTTC. This encodes CASRPAPGQQETQYF.

This chain joins TRBV20-1 and TRBJ2-7; tentative D call: TRBD2 (6 bases). Per germline, CDR1 DFQATT and CDR2 SNEGSKA (reference sequence). This CDR3 spans 11 amino acids. With 6 bases removed from V and 6 bases from J, the gap between germline ends came to 12 bases. For the CDR3, the DNA is TGCAGTGCCAGACTAGTCCCCGAGCAGTACTTC. Amino acids: CSARLVPEQYF.

This clone was observed a few times. The chain carries TRBV30 and TRBJ1-1; TRBD1 is a possible D gene (6 bases). The CDR3 sequence is 12 residues long. Germline V gives CDR1 GTSNPN, CDR2 SVGIG (reference sequence). The V end was cut by 7 bases, the J end by 2 bases, with 11 bases between. The CDR3 region has the DNA TGTGCCTCCAACAGGGTTAACACTGAAGCTTTCTTT. Its protein is CASNRVNTEAFF.

V and J are TRBV24-1 and TRBJ1-2, with TRBD1 matching 8 bases. With V trimmed by 7 bases and J by 2 bases, 2 bases remained unmatched. The CDR3 extends over 13 amino acids. Germline values: CDR1 KGHDR, CDR2 SFDVKD. DNA for the CDR3: TGTGCCACCAGCAGGGGGCAGAACTATGGCTACACCTTC. Encoded protein: CATSRGQNYGYTF.

V usage is TRBV2 and J usage is TRBJ2-6, with TRBD1 matching over 8 bases. With V trimmed by 7 bases and J by 0 bases, 8 bases remained unmatched. CDR3 length: 17 amino acids. Germline assignment: CDR1 SNHLY and CDR2 FYNNEI. CDR3: CASTRTGYASGANVLTF. The CDR3 DNA follows: TGTGCCAGCACTAGGACAGGGTACGCCTCTGGGGCCAACGTCCTGACTTTC.

V is TRBV28 and J is TRBJ1-6; TRBD1 agrees at 7 bases. V gave up 1 base and J gave up 7 bases; unmatched junction bases: 7. Germline V CDR1 and CDR2: MDHEN, SYDVKM. The CDR3 runs to 16 residues. The CDR3 loop reads CASSLSSRGRNSPLHF. The CDR3 DNA sequence: TGTGCCAGCAGTTTATCATCCAGGGGGAGGAATTCACCCCTCCACTTT.

The CDR3: CASRPATGGTAFF. The CDR3 nucleotides are TGTGCCAGCAGACCGGCTACGGGGGGCACAGCTTTCTTT. V and J are TRBV2 and TRBJ1-1; tentative D call: TRBD1 (6 bases). This CDR3 is built from 13 residues. CDR1 and CDR2 (germline): SNHLY, FYNNEI. The V end lost 6 bases, the J end lost 10 bases, and 18 bases lay between the germline ends.

The rearrangement uses TRBV6-5 and TRBJ2-1; TRBD2 matches at 12 bases. CDR3 length: 13 residues. Trimming cost V 2 bases and J 14 bases; bases outside gene matches: 4. Germline-derived CDR1 and CDR2 are MNHEY and SVGAGI. This chain's CDR3 is CASSYGTSGLKFF. In nucleotides, the CDR3 is TGTGCCAGCAGTTACGGGACTAGCGGGTTGAAGTTCTTC.

This chain uses TRBV28 with TRBJ1-5, with D perhaps matching TRBD1 (5 bases). The CDR3 sequence is 15 residues long. Trimming stripped 8 bases from V and 3 bases from J, with 17 bases between. The germline V gene has CDR1 MDHEN and CDR2 SYDVKM. In DNA form, the CDR3 reads TGTGCCAGCGACCTTGGGCAGGGCAACAATCAGCCCCAGCATTTT. Its translation: CASDLGQGNNQPQHF.